The clone carrying this TCR beta chain was recorded a few times. Original data processing: Reference gene primers were amplified, and this amplification served to estimate nucleated cell counts. Only in-frame clones appear in the TCRdb table, and some are missing; sequencing was by immunoSEQ multiplex PCR. From that table come the V and J calls and clone size; the DNA was used to work out D and trimming. The sample shows 65,000 to 85,000 clones, 60% to 85% of them seen only once. This record belongs to a study of blood T cell repertoires in COVID-19. Turning to the study itself: The cDNA or gDNA used as material had been derived from T cells, B-cell-depleted T cells, or PBMCs.

V lost 5 bases to trimming and J lost 5 bases; unmatched junction nucleotides: 11. Germline CDR1 reads WNHNN; CDR2 reads SYGVQD (reference sequence). The length of the CDR3 is 16 residues. The receptor's source is a human donor in a cohort sampled during active COVID-19. The rearrangement links TRBV10-1 to TRBJ2-2; 7 nucleotides agree with TRBD1. Sequenced material: peripheral blood. This CDR3 reads CASSTRQGGPTGELFF. The CDR3 DNA reads as TGCGCCAGCAGTACCCGACAGGGCGGCCCAACCGGGGAGCTGTTTTTT.